This T cell receptor (beta chain) was profiled in a study of cytomegalovirus exposure and HLA in healthy donors. 60 Vbeta and 13 Jbeta primers were used in PCR. Method: immunoSEQ multiplex PCR; TCRdb's copy keeps in-frame clones and lacks some. The table has 150,000 to 200,000 clones, roughly 88% seen once; the top ten hold over 1.5%. General study points: Reportedly, cytomegalovirus status was diagnosed with high sensitivity and specificity. Later on, a genetic analysis was performed. It linked a missense variant in DCLRE1C with V- and J-gene trimming of TCR beta. Some segments of the V type, notably TRBV6-2 and TRBV6-3, were excluded as indistinguishable. Serostatus for CMV was the only available immune exposure information.

The V gene end was trimmed by 1 base and the J gene end by 4 bases; junction bases not matched to a gene: 5. Germline V CDR1 and CDR2: MGHRA, YSYEKL. The CDR3 has 16 amino acids. A note on this clone: The antigen remains undetermined.

This rearrangement joins TRBV4-1 to TRBJ2-1; 9 bases are a match to TRBD2. Sequenced material: PBMCs. This clonotype was obtained from a woman in her late teens or twenties in good health and CMV-seronegative. CDR3 protein: CASSQVAGGLYNEQFF. The DNA of the CDR3 is TGCGCCAGCAGCCAAGTGGCGGGGGGGCTTTACAATGAGCAGTTCTTC.